These 16 T cell receptor beta chains originate from one sample sequenced in a study of blood T cell repertoires in COVID-19. Some clones are missing from TCRdb's copy, which holds only in-frame ones; the method was immunoSEQ multiplex PCR. The sample consists of about 480,000 clones, 88% of them appearing once. What was sequenced was PBMCs or T cells enriched from blood (not recorded which). Receptor source: a woman in her thirties or forties who had recovered from COVID-19.

The genes are TRBV15 and TRBJ2-3, with D perhaps matching TRBD2 (6 bases). V lost 0 bases and J 3 bases, leaving 22 bases between the germline ends. Germline V lookup: CDR1 LNHNV, CDR2 YYDKDF (reference sequence). The CDR3 is 19 amino acids. The CDR3 region has the DNA TGTGCCACCAGCAGAGACCAGGCTTGGGAGACTAGTTCGACAGATACGCAGTATTTT. Translated, it gives CATSRDQAWETSSTDTQYF.

This chain links TRBV11-2 with TRBJ1-1; no definite D call. Germline assignment: CDR1 SGHAT and CDR2 FQNNGV. V dropped 1 base and J dropped 0 bases, with 6 bases sitting between them. This CDR3 contains 14 residues. The CDR3: CASSLGPLNTEAFF. DNA for the CDR3: TGTGCCAGCAGCTTAGGGCCCTTGAACACTGAAGCTTTCTTT.

V and J are TRBV19 and TRBJ2-7; 11 bases agree with TRBD2. The germline CDR1 and CDR2 sequences are LNHDA and SQIVND (reference sequence). CDR3 length equals 14 residues. The V and J ends lost 10 bases and 5 bases, in that order; junction bases with no gene match: 10. CDR3 DNA: TGTGCCACCAAAACAACTAGCGGGAGCGACGAGCAGTACTTC. It yields the protein CATKTTSGSDEQYF.

The J gene is TRBJ2-1, the V gene TRBV5-1; D is unresolved. Looked up from germline, CDR1 is SGHRS and CDR2 is YFSETQ. V lost 4 bases to trimming and J lost 5 bases, with 13 bases between them. This CDR3 has 14 residues. The DNA for the CDR3 is TGCGCCAGCAGCAGAACAGACCAAAACAATGAGCAGTTCTTC. It specifies CASSRTDQNNEQFF.

The gene calls are TRBV3-1 (or the pseudogene TRBV3-2) and TRBJ2-7; possible D gene TRBD1, 6 bases. With 4 bases removed from V and 2 bases from J, the gap between germline ends came to 9 bases. The CDR3 runs to 13 residues. Germline loops: CDR1 LGHDT, CDR2 YNNKEL (reference sequence). CDR3 residues: CASSLRQAYEQYF. The DNA of the CDR3 is TGTGCCAGCAGCCTAAGACAGGCCTACGAGCAGTACTTC.

V is TRBV6-2 or TRBV6-3 and J is TRBJ1-1; possible D gene TRBD1, 5 bases. V was trimmed by 5 bases and J by 7 bases, leaving 20 bases between them. From germline, CDR1 is MNHEY and CDR2 SVGEGT. CDR3 length: 15 amino acids. DNA of the CDR3: TGTGCCAGCAGTACCTTCCTCGTGGGGCAGTTTGAAGCTTTCTTT. Translating it yields CASSTFLVGQFEAFF.

The chain has TRBV5-1 and TRBJ1-2, with D tentatively TRBD1 (5 bases). Per the germline V gene, CDR1 is SGHRS and CDR2 is YFSETQ. The CDR3 is 14 amino acids. V was clipped by 0 bases and J by 7 bases, with 13 bases between them. The CDR3, as DNA: TGCGCCAGCAGCTTGGCTGGACAAATGGCTGGCTACACCTTC. Translated, it gives CASSLAGQMAGYTF.

The CDR3 nucleotides are TGTGCCACCAGCAGTGGTCCGGGACAGGGGTCTAGCTCTGGAAACACCATATATTTT. Protein sequence: CATSSGPGQGSSSGNTIYF. V and J are TRBV15 and TRBJ1-3, with 10 nucleotides matching TRBD1. The CDR3 extends over 19 amino acids. J was trimmed by 0 bases and V by 3 bases; bases with no gene match: 11. Germline assignment: CDR1 LNHNV and CDR2 YYDKDF (reference sequence). Looking up the rest from reference TRBV15 and TRBJ1-3 gives the full variable domain: DAMVIQNPRYQVTQFGKPVTLSCSQTLNHNVMYWYQQKSSQAPKLLFHYYDKDFNNEADTPDNFQSRRPNTSFCFLDIRSPGLGDTAMYLCATSSGPGQGSSSGNTIYFGEGSWLTVV.

Here the CDR3 reads CATSDLTRGTGELFF. DNA of the CDR3: TGTGCCACCAGTGATTTAACAAGGGGAACCGGGGAGCTGTTTTTT. The gene calls are TRBV24-1 and TRBJ2-2; TRBD1 is a possible D gene (5 bases). V gave up 1 base and J gave up 5 bases, with 10 bases separating them. CDR1 and CDR2 (germline): KGHDR, SFDVKD. CDR3 length: 15 residues.

The rearrangement links TRBV23-1 to TRBJ1-6, with no clear D. TRBV23-1 qualifies as an ORF whose function is uncertain. V was trimmed by 1 base and J by 7 bases, leaving 14 bases between them. The CDR3 is 16 residues long. The CDR3 DNA reads TGCGCCAGCAGTCAATTCGGCGAGTTCGGGAATTCACCCCTCCACTTT. It specifies CASSQFGEFGNSPLHF.

This clone has a single count. This chain links TRBV11-2 with TRBJ1-1, with TRBD1 matching 8 bases. The CDR3 is made up of 16 amino acids. Germline lookup yields CDR1 SGHAT and CDR2 FQNNGV. The junction had 11 bases not matched to a gene; V was cut back by 6 bases and J by 2 bases. In DNA, the CDR3 is TGTGCCAGCAGGTCTGGACAGGGATTTTTTAACACTGAAGCTTTCTTT. Translating gives CASRSGQGFFNTEAFF.

In its sample, this clone was seen many times. CDR3 nucleotides: TGTGCCAGTATTATTCAAGCGGGAGTAGGTGGCGGGGAGCTGTTTTTT. Its translation: CASIIQAGVGGGELFF. The chain couples TRBV19 to TRBJ2-2; 8 nucleotides match TRBD2. V was pared by 7 bases and J by 7 bases, with 14 bases of the junction left unmatched. CDR1 and CDR2 from the germline V gene are LNHDA and SQIVND (reference sequence). The CDR3 covers 16 residues.

This chain uses TRBV27 with TRBJ2-7; tentatively, D is TRBD1 (6 bases). The CDR3 spans 18 residues. The V and J ends lost 2 bases and 0 bases respectively, with 20 bases between them. Germline V gives CDR1 MNHEY, CDR2 SMNVEV (reference sequence). CDR3 amino acids: CASSLLGAGPSISYEQYF. CDR3 nucleotide sequence: TGTGCCAGCAGTTTACTGGGGGCAGGGCCCTCGATCTCCTACGAGCAGTACTTC.

The chain employs TRBV6-5 and TRBJ1-4; a weak D match, TRBD1 (6 bases). The CDR3 consists of 15 residues. The V end lost 2 bases, the J end lost 6 bases, and 13 bases lay between the germline ends. The germline gives CDR1 MNHEY, CDR2 SVGAGI. CDR3 sequence: CASSYVQGNDEKLFF. The CDR3 DNA sequence: TGTGCCAGCAGTTACGTCCAGGGGAACGATGAAAAACTGTTTTTT.

The genes are TRBV19 and TRBJ2-7, with D tentatively TRBD2 (7 bases). In germline, CDR1 is LNHDA, CDR2 SQIVND (reference sequence). The CDR3 consists of 16 residues. Trimming took off 4 bases at V and 1 base at J, with 17 bases between the two ends. DNA for the CDR3: TGTGCCAGTAGTAACTCTAACAGGGAGGGGTCCTACGAGCAGTACTTC. It is translated as CASSNSNREGSYEQYF.

This CDR3 is CASSSYRGLDGYTF. For the CDR3, the DNA is TGTGCCAGCAGCTCATACAGGGGGCTGGATGGCTACACCTTC. The chain couples TRBV7-9 to TRBJ1-2, with TRBD1 matching 9 bases. CDR1 and CDR2 from the germline V gene are SEHNR and FQNEAQ (reference sequence). Trimming removed 4 bases from V and 6 bases from J; junction bases left unmatched: 6. The CDR3 loop spans 14 amino acids.